This passage covers 17 T cell receptor beta chains from one sample sequenced in a study of cytotoxic CD8 clonotypes in ibrutinib-treated CLL. TCRdb's copy holds only in-frame clones and misses some; the assay was immunoSEQ multiplex PCR. The sample gives 45,000 to 55,000 clones, around half of which show up once; roughly 33% is in the top ten. The source was PBMCs, collected after 12 months of ibrutinib treatment. Receptors originate from a human donor with chronic lymphocytic leukemia.

This clone was counted once. The chain combines TRBV30 with TRBJ1-1; 7 nucleotides line up with TRBD1. J lost 6 bases, V lost 2 bases, and 12 bases had no gene match. Per germline, CDR1 GTSNPN and CDR2 SVGIG (reference sequence). The CDR3 contains 15 residues. The CDR3 sequence: CAWSTPRQGWAEAFF. CDR3 sequence (DNA): TGTGCCTGGAGTACCCCTCGACAGGGATGGGCTGAAGCTTTCTTT.

Only a few counts were recorded for this clone. V usage is TRBV29-1 and J usage is TRBJ1-4; TRBD1 might be the D (5 bases). Germline-derived CDR1 and CDR2 are SQVTM and ANQGSEA. V shed 1 base and J shed 8 bases, with 14 bases lying between them. CDR3 size: 14 residues. The CDR3 protein is CSVEARDGAEKLFF. The DNA for the CDR3 is TGCAGCGTTGAAGCCAGGGATGGTGCCGAAAAACTGTTTTTT.

This clone showed up just a few times. V and J are TRBV6-1 and TRBJ2-1; 10 bases align to TRBD1. The CDR3 runs to 15 residues. Losses at the gene ends were 10 bases for V and 4 bases for J; bases not matched to a gene: 10. Germline V gene lookup returns CDR1 MNHNS and CDR2 SASEGT. CDR3 DNA: TGTGCCACCGAAAGGTCGGGACAGGGGTACAATGAGCAGTTCTTC. This sequence encodes CATERSGQGYNEQFF.

Regarding this clone: A read error may produce the germline difference seen at one junction end. This chain connects TRBV27 to TRBJ1-2; D gene ambiguous. The germline gives CDR1 MNHEY, CDR2 SMNVEV (reference sequence). The length of the CDR3 is 15 residues. The CDR3 coding sequence is TGTGCCACCAGTGATCCAGCAAGACTCGGCAATGGCTACACCTTC. This sequence encodes CATSDPARLGNGYTF.

The CDR3 DNA is TGTGCCACCAGCAGAGCGGGGGACAGGGTCCTTGGCTACACCTTC. Its translation is CATSRAGDRVLGYTF. The rearrangement links TRBV15 to TRBJ1-2; 9 bases fit TRBD1. The CDR3 runs 15 residues. Trimming took 1 base from V and 7 from J; bases not matched to a gene: 7. Germline V gives CDR1 LNHNV, CDR2 YYDKDF (reference sequence).

This chain joins TRBV5-4 and TRBJ2-7, with 9 bases identical to TRBD1. Germline CDR1 reads SGHNT; CDR2 reads YYREEE (reference sequence). V shed 0 bases and J 3 bases; nucleotides not matched to a gene: 7. CDR3 length: 16 residues. The DNA for the CDR3 is TGTGCCAGCAGCTTGGTGGGGGGGACAGGGTTCTACGAGCAGTACTTC. Its protein is CASSLVGGTGFYEQYF.

This chain joins TRBV2 and TRBJ2-1; D might be TRBD2 (6 bases). V was trimmed by 6 bases and J by 12 bases, leaving 24 bases between them. Germline V CDR1 and CDR2: SNHLY, FYNNEI. The CDR3 consists of 15 residues. The CDR3 DNA reads as TGTGCCAGCAGATCCCGGGACTCCAGCTTAGGTGGGCAGTTCTTC. This translates into CASRSRDSSLGGQFF.

The CDR3 here is CASSQERLGYEQYF. The CDR3 DNA reads TGTGCCAGCAGCCAAGAGAGGCTGGGCTACGAGCAGTACTTC. The chain couples TRBV4-2 to TRBJ2-7, with unresolved D. CDR1 is LGHNA and CDR2 is YNFKEQ in the germline V gene. The V end was cut by 0 bases, the J end by 3 bases, with 9 bases between. This CDR3 is 14 amino acids long.

The CDR3 DNA follows: TGTGCCAGCAGTTGGAAGAACTATGGCTACACCTTC. The encoded protein is CASSWKNYGYTF. This sequence joins TRBV28 and TRBJ1-2; D unclear. This CDR3 is built from 12 residues. V lost 4 bases and J 2 bases, leaving 5 bases between the germline ends. CDR1 is MDHEN and CDR2 is SYDVKM in the germline V gene.

V is TRBV5-4 and J is TRBJ2-1, with 10 bases fitting TRBD2. V shed 4 bases, J shed 3 bases, and the junction held 4 bases outside the gene matches. Germline CDR1 reads SGHNT; CDR2 reads YYREEE (reference sequence). This CDR3 spans 15 amino acids. In DNA, the CDR3 is TGTGCCAGCAGCCTAGGACTAGCGGACTACAATGAGCAGTTCTTC. This translates into CASSLGLADYNEQFF.

This clone was counted between two and nine times. J is TRBJ2-3 and V is TRBV30, with a possible D match to TRBD1 (5 bases). The CDR3 consists of 15 residues. CDR1 is GTSNPN and CDR2 is SVGIG in the germline V gene (reference sequence). Trimming took 0 bases from V and 6 from J, leaving 16 bases between them. This CDR3 is CAWSVLFGATDTQYF. The CDR3 coding sequence is TGTGCCTGGAGTGTACTGTTTGGGGCCACGGATACGCAGTATTTT.

This clone was seen more than once but under ten times. V gene TRBV16 combines with J gene TRBJ1-2; the D gene is possibly TRBD1 (6 bases). Germline CDR1 is KGHSY and CDR2 is FQNENV. V lost 0 bases and J lost 6, with 14 bases in between. This CDR3 has 15 residues. CDR3 amino acids: CASSQSPDRFHGYTF. Written as DNA, the CDR3 is TGTGCCAGCAGCCAATCCCCTGACAGGTTCCATGGCTACACCTTC.

V usage is TRBV7-8 and J usage is TRBJ2-3; maybe TRBD2 (6 bases). This CDR3 comprises 14 residues. Trimming pared 4 bases from V and 3 bases from J, leaving 11 bases between. CDR1 SGHVS and CDR2 FQNEAQ come from the germline V gene. As DNA, the CDR3 is TGTGCCAGCAGCTGGAGGGAGGTGACAGATACGCAGTATTTT. Protein product: CASSWREVTDTQYF. The whole variable domain, remainder taken from reference TRBV7-8 and TRBJ2-3, is GAGVSQSPRYKVAKRGQDVALRCDPISGHVSLFWYQQALGQGPEFLTYFQNEAQLDKSGLPSDRFFAERPEGSVSTLKIQRTQQEDSAVYLCASSWREVTDTQYFGPGTRLTVL.

The chain recombines TRBV29-1 with TRBJ2-1, with D possibly TRBD1 on 6 matching bases. The CDR3 runs to 15 residues. V lost 5 bases, J lost 1 base, and 15 bases lay in between. CDR1 is SQVTM, CDR2 ANQGSEA, per germline. The chain's CDR3 is CSVQRRQGSYNEQFF. The CDR3 DNA is TGCAGCGTTCAAAGGCGTCAGGGGTCCTACAATGAGCAGTTCTTC.

A note on this clone: The same CDR3 also results from other DNA sequences found in this sample. This rearrangement joins TRBV18 to TRBJ2-3, with D unresolved. V lost 3 bases and J lost 2, with 6 bases in between. The CDR3 extends over 13 amino acids. Germline V lookup: CDR1 KGHSH, CDR2 LQKENI. The CDR3 spells CASSPPSTDTQYF. CDR3 in DNA: TGTGCCAGCTCACCTCCCTCCACAGATACGCAGTATTTT.

This chain connects TRBV27 to TRBJ1-1; weak D call: TRBD1 (5 bases). CDR1 is MNHEY and CDR2 is SMNVEV in the germline V gene (reference sequence). V was pared by 3 bases and J by 4 bases, with 12 bases between. The CDR3 runs to 14 residues. The CDR3 coding sequence is TGTGCCAGCAGTTTGGGTAGGGGAGTCACTGAAGCTTTCTTT. This gives the protein CASSLGRGVTEAFF.

V is TRBV10-3 and J is TRBJ1-1, with a tentative D call TRBD1 (5 bases). V was pared by 2 bases and J by 10 bases, with 20 bases between. The CDR3 extends over 15 amino acids. The V gene's germline CDR1 is ENHRY and CDR2 SYGVKD. CDR3 residues: CAISEGQASASSAFF. CDR3 bases: TGTGCCATCAGTGAGGGACAAGCCAGCGCGTCGTCAGCTTTCTTT.